The clone carrying this TCR beta chain was counted a few times. The antigen is unknown. This sample was included in a study of glioma-infiltrating T cells. Findings and limits, study-wide: Only very few CDR3 sequences appeared in both tissue and blood.

CDR3 size: 16 residues. V was clipped by 5 bases and J by 6 bases, with 17 bases between them. Germline CDR1 LGHNA, CDR2 YNFKEQ. TCR alpha and beta CDR3 regions were amplified from RNA using iRepertoire nested multiplex PCR. TCRdb re-derived calls from the multiplex PCR reads in MiXCR, one entry per CDR3 protein. The sample shows some 150,000 distinct CDR3 sequences, roughly two fifths of them seen only once. This chain uses TRBV4-2 with TRBJ1-6, with a tentative D call TRBD1 (6 bases). The sample was glioma tissue, nonneoplastic brain tissue, or PBMCs (not recorded which). The TCR sequence derives from a human donor with low-grade glioma or glioblastoma, undergoing nonglioma brain surgery, or in good health (not recorded which). CDR3 DNA sequence: TGTGCCAGCAGCTTAAACGGACAGTTGTTTAATTCACCCCTCCACTTT. Its translation: CASSLNGQLFNSPLHF.